A single sample gave rise to the 6 T cell receptor beta chains below, sequenced in a study of metastatic and nonmetastatic thyroid tumors. Thyroid surgery took place with no prior treatment in any patient. TCRdb re-called the PCR reads through MiXCR. The table has tens of thousands of clones, about 12% seen once. Specimen: blood. Source of these receptors: a female donor with papillary thyroid cancer or a benign thyroid nodule (not recorded which). Some clones in this sample may be carry-over from other donors' samples.

As for this clone: Possible read error: a much larger clone is one base away. This chain links TRBV5-4 with TRBJ2-7, with D possibly called TRBD1 or TRBD2 (5 bases each). Germline loops: CDR1 SGHNT, CDR2 YYREEE (reference sequence). The CDR3 contains 14 residues. In DNA form, the CDR3 reads TGTTCCAGCAGCGGACTCGGGACCGACGACGAGCAGTACTTC. It specifies CSSSGLGTDDEQYF.

This CDR3 is CASSLSQGVSYEQYF. CDR3 DNA: TGTGCCAGCAGTTTATCACAGGGAGTCTCCTACGAGCAGTACTTC. V and J are TRBV27 and TRBJ2-7; possible D gene TRBD1, 6 bases. Germline assignment: CDR1 MNHEY and CDR2 SMNVEV (reference sequence). Trimming cost V 0 bases and J 0 bases, with 9 bases left between them. The CDR3 is made up of 15 amino acids.

In its sample, this clone was seen a few times. The germline gene is not matched at one end of the junction; a read error may be the cause. The V and J genes are TRBV19 and TRBJ1-5, with 9 nucleotides matching TRBD1. Germline assignment: CDR1 LNHDA and CDR2 SQIVND (reference sequence). This CDR3 has 16 residues. CDR3 amino acids: CASSIPGQGGFQPRHF. CDR3 DNA sequence: TGTGCCAGTAGTATACCGGGACAGGGAGGGTTTCAGCCCCGGCATTTT. Variable domain in full (rest from reference TRBV19 and TRBJ1-5): DGGITQSPKYLFRKEGQNVTLSCEQNLNHDAMYWYRQDPGQGLRLIYYSQIVNDFQKGDIAEGYSVSREKKESFPLTVTSAQKNPTAFYLCASSIPGQGGFQPRHFGDGTRLSIL.

This clone has a count of ten or more. The chain joins TRBV6-1 to TRBJ1-4; no reliable D call. CDR3 size: 13 residues. Germline V gene lookup returns CDR1 MNHNS and CDR2 SASEGT. V lost 8 bases to trimming and J lost 7 bases, with 14 bases between them. This chain's CDR3 is CASRALGTEKLFF. The CDR3 nucleotides read TGTGCCAGCCGGGCCCTTGGAACTGAAAAACTGTTTTTT.

This clone was detected ten times or more. The chain is built from TRBV6-4 and TRBJ1-2; 9 positions agree with TRBD1. There are 20 residues in the CDR3. Germline V gene data show CDR1 as MRHNA and CDR2 as SNTAGT. The ends lost 5 bases at V and 0 bases at J; junction bases unmatched: 19. The DNA of the CDR3 is TGTGCCAGCAGTCCTAACGCCCTACAGGGGGCTTTTGACTCTAACTATGGCTACACCTTC. It encodes CASSPNALQGAFDSNYGYTF.

At least ten counts were recorded for this clone. The rearrangement uses TRBV7-3 and TRBJ1-1, with D possibly being TRBD1 (6 bases). The V gene's germline CDR1 is SGHTA and CDR2 FQGTGA. Trimming removed 2 bases from V and 7 bases from J, with 11 bases in between. This CDR3 has 13 amino acids. CDR3 nucleotide sequence: TGTGCCAGCAGCTTACAGGGGTATAGTGAAGCTTTCTTT. Protein product: CASSLQGYSEAFF.